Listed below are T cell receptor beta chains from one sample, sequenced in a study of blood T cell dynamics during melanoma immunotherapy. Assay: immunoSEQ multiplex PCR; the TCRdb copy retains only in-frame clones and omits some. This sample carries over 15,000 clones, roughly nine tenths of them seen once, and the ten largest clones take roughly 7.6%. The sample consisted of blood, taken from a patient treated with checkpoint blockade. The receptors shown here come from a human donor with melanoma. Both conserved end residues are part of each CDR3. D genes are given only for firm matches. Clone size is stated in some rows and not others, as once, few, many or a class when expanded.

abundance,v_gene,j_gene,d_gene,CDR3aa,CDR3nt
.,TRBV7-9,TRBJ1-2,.,CASSLRGAGGHGYTF,TGTGCCAGCAGCTTACGAGGTGCGGGGGGCCATGGCTACACCTTC
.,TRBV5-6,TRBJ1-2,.,CASSLGPYGYTF,TGTGCCAGCAGCTTGGGGCCGTATGGCTACACCTTC
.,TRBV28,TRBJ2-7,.,CASRSGVYEQYF,TGTGCCAGCAGGTCAGGGGTATACGAGCAGTACTTC
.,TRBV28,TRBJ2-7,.,CASTLEGFGYEQYF,TGTGCCAGCACCCTGGAAGGGTTTGGCTACGAGCAGTACTTC
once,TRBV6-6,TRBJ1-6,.,CASRGTEHNSPLHF,TGTGCCAGCAGAGGGACGGAGCATAATTCACCCCTCCACTTT
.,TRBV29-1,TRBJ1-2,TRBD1,CSAGWGTGGGYTF,TGCAGCGCTGGCTGGGGGACAGGGGGCGGCTACACCTTC
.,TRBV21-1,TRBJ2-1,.,CASSKIRQGKRYSGALEQFF,TGTGCCAGCAGCAAAATAAGACAGGGTAAGCGTTATAGCGGGGCGCTAGAGCAGTTCTTC
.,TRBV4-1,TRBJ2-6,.,CASSQTDLKSSGANVLTF,TGCGCCAGCAGCCAAACGGATCTAAAAAGCTCTGGGGCCAACGTCCTGACTTTC
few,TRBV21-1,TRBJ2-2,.,CASSSREGGTGELFF,TGTGCCAGCAGCTCAAGGGAGGGAGGGACCGGGGAGCTGTTTTTT
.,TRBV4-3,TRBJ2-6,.,CASSQDSGEASGANVLTF,TGCGCCAGCAGCCAAGATTCTGGGGAGGCGTCTGGGGCCAACGTCCTGACTTTC
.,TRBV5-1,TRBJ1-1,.,CASSLALTGVNTEAFF,TGCGCCAGCAGCTTGGCCCTTACAGGAGTGAACACTGAAGCTTTCTTT
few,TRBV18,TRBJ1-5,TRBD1,CASSPGQGASNQPQHF,TGTGCCAGCTCACCGGGGCAGGGGGCCAGCAATCAGCCCCAGCATTTT
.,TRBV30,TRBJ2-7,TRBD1,CAWGQGFYEQYF,TGTGCCTGGGGACAGGGATTCTACGAGCAGTACTTC
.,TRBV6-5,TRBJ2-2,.,CASSYHGSGELFF,TGTGCCAGCAGTTATCACGGGTCCGGGGAGCTGTTTTTT
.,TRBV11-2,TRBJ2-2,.,CASTQGGANTGELFF,TGTGCCAGCACCCAGGGAGGAGCGAACACCGGGGAGCTGTTTTTT
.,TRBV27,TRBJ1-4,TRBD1,CASIRGTGSRPDEKLFF,TGTGCCAGCATAAGGGGGACAGGGTCCCGCCCTGATGAAAAACTGTTTTTT
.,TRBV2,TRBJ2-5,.,CASMVSPGYQETQYF,TGTGCCAGCATGGTTTCGCCCGGTTACCAAGAGACCCAGTACTTC
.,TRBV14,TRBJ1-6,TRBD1,CASSQDERQGLRHSPLHF,TGTGCCAGCAGCCAAGATGAACGACAGGGACTACGCCATTCACCCCTCCACTTT
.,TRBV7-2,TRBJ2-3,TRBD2,CASSPPEREITDTQYF,TGTGCCAGCAGCCCACCAGAGCGGGAGATTACAGATACGCAGTATTTT
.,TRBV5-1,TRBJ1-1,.,CASSSEPDTEAFF,TGCGCCAGCAGCTCCGAGCCGGACACTGAAGCTTTCTTT
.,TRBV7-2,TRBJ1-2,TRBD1,CASSLSATGYVIDGYTF,TGTGCCAGCAGCTTAAGCGCGACAGGGTATGTCATTGATGGCTACACCTTC
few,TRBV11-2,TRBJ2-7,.,CASSLDRVDHLQYF,TGTGCCAGCAGCTTAGATAGGGTAGACCATCTGCAGTACTTC
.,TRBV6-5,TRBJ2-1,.,CASSWGPQGGEFF,TGTGCCAGCAGTTGGGGTCCACAGGGGGGGGAGTTCTTC
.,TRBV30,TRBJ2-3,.,CAARLITDTQYF,TGTGCGGCGAGATTAATCACAGATACGCAGTATTTT
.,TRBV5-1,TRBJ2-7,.,CASSLDGRAFYEQYF,TGCGCCAGCAGCTTGGACGGGAGAGCATTCTACGAGCAGTACTTC
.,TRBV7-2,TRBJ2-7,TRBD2,CASSLPAGDEQYF,TGTGCCAGCAGCTTACCAGCGGGAGACGAGCAGTACTTC
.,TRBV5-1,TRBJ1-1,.,CASSELQGPNTEAFF,TGCGCCAGCAGCGAGCTTCAGGGGCCGAACACTGAAGCTTTCTTT
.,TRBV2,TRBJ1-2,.,CASSEFGQDAYGYTF,TGTGCCAGCAGTGAATTCGGGCAGGACGCATATGGCTACACCTTC
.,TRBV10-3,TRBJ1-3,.,CAISGAPGNTIYF,TGTGCCATCAGCGGGGCGCCGGGAAACACCATATATTTT
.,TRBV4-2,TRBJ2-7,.,CASSREKTSHYEQYF,TGTGCCAGCAGCCGCGAAAAGACTAGTCACTACGAGCAGTACTTC
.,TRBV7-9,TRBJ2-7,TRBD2,CASSPPAGGSYEQYF,TGTGCCAGCAGCCCCCCTGCGGGAGGCTCCTACGAGCAGTACTTC
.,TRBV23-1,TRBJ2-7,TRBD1,CASSPGTGDGSYEQYF,TGCGCCAGCAGTCCCGGGACAGGGGACGGCTCCTACGAGCAGTACTTC
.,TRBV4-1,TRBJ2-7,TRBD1,CASSSDRGNYEQYF,TGCGCCAGCAGCTCCGACAGGGGGAATTACGAGCAGTACTTC
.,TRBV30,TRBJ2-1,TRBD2,CAWSVTAGEYNEQFF,TGTGCCTGGAGTGTAACAGCGGGGGAGTACAATGAGCAGTTCTTC
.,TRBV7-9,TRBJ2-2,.,CASSLSVNTGELFF,TGTGCCAGCAGCTTATCAGTCAACACCGGGGAGCTGTTTTTT
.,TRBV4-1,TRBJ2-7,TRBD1,CASSQDVGQDYEQYF,TGCGCCAGCAGCCAAGACGTCGGACAGGACTACGAGCAGTACTTC
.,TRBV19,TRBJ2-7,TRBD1,CASSLLRDRVQEQYF,TGTGCCAGTAGTTTGCTCCGGGACAGGGTTCAAGAGCAGTACTTC
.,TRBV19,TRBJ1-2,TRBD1,CASSGTGYGGYTF,TGTGCCAGTAGTGGGACAGGGTATGGTGGCTACACCTTC
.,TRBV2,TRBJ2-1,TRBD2,CASRLTSGSFYEQFF,TGTGCCAGCAGGTTGACTAGCGGGAGTTTCTATGAGCAGTTCTTC
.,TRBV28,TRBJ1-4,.,CASSSGTLGANEKLFF,TGTGCCAGCAGCTCTGGAACCCTGGGTGCTAATGAAAAACTGTTTTTT
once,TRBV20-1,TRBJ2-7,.,CSARNYEQYF,TGCAGTGCTAGAAACTACGAGCAGTACTTC
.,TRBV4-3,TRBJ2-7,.,CASSQVPGVVSYEQYF,TGCGCCAGCAGCCAAGTCCCAGGCGTGGTATCCTACGAGCAGTACTTC
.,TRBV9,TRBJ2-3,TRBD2,CASSVGLAGTDTQYF,TGTGCCAGCAGCGTCGGACTAGCGGGAACAGATACGCAGTATTTT
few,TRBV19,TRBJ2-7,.,CASSGVGVRGPPDASYEQYF,TGTGCCAGTAGTGGAGTCGGTGTTCGGGGCCCCCCGGACGCCTCCTACGAGCAGTACTTC
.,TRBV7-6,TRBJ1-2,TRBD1,CASSLAFGDRPTRGYTF,TGTGCCAGCAGCTTAGCGTTCGGGGACAGGCCTACCCGGGGCTACACCTTC
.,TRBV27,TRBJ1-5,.,CASSHAVGSDQPQHF,TGTGCCAGCAGTCACGCAGTAGGGTCTGATCAGCCCCAGCATTTT
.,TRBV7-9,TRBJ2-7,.,CASSLTVAEPPSDEQYF,TGTGCCAGCAGCTTAACGGTGGCCGAGCCACCGAGCGACGAGCAGTACTTC
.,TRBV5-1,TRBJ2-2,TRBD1,CASRDVAGQGTSGELFF,TGCGCCAGCAGGGATGTTGCGGGACAGGGCACTTCCGGGGAGCTGTTTTTT